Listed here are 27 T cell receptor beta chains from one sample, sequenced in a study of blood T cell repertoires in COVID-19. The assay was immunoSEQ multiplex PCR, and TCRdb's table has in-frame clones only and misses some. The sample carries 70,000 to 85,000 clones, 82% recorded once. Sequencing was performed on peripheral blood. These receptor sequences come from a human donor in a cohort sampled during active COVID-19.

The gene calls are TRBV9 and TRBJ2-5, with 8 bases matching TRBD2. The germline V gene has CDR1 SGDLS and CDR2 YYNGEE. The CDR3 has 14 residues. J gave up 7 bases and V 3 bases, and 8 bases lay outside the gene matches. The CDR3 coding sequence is TGTGCCAGCAGCGGCCAACTAGCGGACGGGACCCAGTACTTC. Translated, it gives CASSGQLADGTQYF.

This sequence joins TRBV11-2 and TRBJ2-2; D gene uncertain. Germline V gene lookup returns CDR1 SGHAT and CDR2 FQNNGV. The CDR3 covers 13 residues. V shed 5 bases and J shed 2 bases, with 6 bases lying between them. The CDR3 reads CASSLTNTGELFF. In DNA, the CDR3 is TGTGCCAGCAGCCTCACTAACACCGGGGAGCTGTTTTTT. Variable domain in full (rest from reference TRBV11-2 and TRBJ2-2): EAGVAQSPRYKIIEKRQSVAFWCNPISGHATLYWYQQILGQGPKLLIQFQNNGVVDDSQLPKDRFSAERLKGVDSTLKIQPAKLEDSAVYLCASSLTNTGELFFGEGSRLTVL.

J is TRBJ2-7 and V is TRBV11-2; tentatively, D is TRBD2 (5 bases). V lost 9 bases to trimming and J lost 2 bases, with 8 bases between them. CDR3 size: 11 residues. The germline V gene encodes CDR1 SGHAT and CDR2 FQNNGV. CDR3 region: CASGLAYEQYF. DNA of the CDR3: TGTGCCAGTGGACTTGCCTACGAGCAGTACTTC.

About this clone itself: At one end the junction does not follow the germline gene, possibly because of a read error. The CDR3 nucleotides are TGTGCCAGCAGCCTAGACAGGGGCTACGAGCAGTACTTC. Its translation is CASSLDRGYEQYF. The chain uses TRBV11-2 and TRBJ2-7; 8 bases fit TRBD1. CDR1 is SGHAT and CDR2 is FQNNGV in the germline V gene. The CDR3 length is 13 residues.

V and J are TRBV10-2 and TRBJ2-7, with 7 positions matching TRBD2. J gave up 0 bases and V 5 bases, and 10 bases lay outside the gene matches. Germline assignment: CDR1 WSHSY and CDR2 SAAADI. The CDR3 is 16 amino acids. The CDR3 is CASSRDSGSSSYEQYF. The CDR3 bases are TGCGCCAGCAGTAGGGATAGCGGGTCAAGCTCCTACGAGCAGTACTTC.

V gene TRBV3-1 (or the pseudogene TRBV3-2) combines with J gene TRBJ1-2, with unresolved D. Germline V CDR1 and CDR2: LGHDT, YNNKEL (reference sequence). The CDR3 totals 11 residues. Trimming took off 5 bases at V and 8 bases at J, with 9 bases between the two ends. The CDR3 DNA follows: TGTGCCAGCAGCGAGGCCAGAGGCTACACCTTC. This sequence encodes CASSEARGYTF.

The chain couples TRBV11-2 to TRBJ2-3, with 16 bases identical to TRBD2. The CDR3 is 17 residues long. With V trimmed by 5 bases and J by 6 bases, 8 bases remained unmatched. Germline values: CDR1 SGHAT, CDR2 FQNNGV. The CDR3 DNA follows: TGTGCCAGCAGCCCCTCGGGACTAGCGGGGGGGCTGGATACGCAGTATTTT. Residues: CASSPSGLAGGLDTQYF.

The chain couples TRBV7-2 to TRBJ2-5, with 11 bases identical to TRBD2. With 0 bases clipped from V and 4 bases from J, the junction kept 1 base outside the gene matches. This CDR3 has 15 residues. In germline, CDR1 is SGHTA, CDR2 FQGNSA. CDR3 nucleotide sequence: TGTGCCAGCAGCTTAGCCGGGACTAGCGGAGAGACCCAGTACTTC. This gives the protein CASSLAGTSGETQYF.

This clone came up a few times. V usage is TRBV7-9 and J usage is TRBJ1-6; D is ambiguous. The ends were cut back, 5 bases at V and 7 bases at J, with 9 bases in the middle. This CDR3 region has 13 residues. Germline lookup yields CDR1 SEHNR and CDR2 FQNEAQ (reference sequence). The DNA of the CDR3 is TGTGCCAGCAGCGCCCGGGAGAATTCACCCCTCCACTTT. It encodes CASSARENSPLHF.

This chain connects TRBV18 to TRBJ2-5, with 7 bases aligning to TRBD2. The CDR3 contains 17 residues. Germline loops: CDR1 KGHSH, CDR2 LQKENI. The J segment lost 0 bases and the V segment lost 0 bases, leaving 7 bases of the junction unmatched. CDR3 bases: TGTGCCAGCTCACCACCGACGTCCCGGGGGGACCAAGAGACCCAGTACTTC. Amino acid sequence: CASSPPTSRGDQETQYF.

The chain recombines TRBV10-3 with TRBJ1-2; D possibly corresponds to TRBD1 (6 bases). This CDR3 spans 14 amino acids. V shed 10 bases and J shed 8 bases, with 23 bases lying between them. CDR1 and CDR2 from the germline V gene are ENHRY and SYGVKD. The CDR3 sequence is CANRRTDKEDGYTF. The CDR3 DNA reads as TGTGCCAACCGTCGGACAGACAAGGAAGACGGCTACACCTTC.

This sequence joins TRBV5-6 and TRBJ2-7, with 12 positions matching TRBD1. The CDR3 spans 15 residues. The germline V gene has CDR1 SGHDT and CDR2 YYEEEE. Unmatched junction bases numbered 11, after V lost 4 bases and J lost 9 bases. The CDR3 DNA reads TGTGCCAGCAGCCGGGGGGACAGGGGGCTTCCCGCGCAGTACTTC. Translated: CASSRGDRGLPAQYF. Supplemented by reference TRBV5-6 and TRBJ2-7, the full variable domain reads DAGVTQSPTHLIKTRGQQVTLRCSPKSGHDTVSWYQQALGQGPQFIFQYYEEEERQRGNFPDRFSGHQFPNYSSELNVNALLLGDSALYLCASSRGDRGLPAQYFGPGTRLTVT.

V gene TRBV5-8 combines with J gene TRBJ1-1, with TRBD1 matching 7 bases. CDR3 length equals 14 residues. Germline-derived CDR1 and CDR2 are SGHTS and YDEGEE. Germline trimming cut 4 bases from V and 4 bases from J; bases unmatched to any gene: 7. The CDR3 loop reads CASSRRQGSTEAFF. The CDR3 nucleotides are TGTGCCAGCAGCCGAAGACAGGGATCCACTGAAGCTTTCTTT.

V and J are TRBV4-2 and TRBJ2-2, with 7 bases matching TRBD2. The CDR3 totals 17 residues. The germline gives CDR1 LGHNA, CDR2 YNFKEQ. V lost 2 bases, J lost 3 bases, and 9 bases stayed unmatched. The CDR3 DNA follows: TGTGCCAGCAGCCAAAGCGCCTCCGGGGGGTACACCGGGGAGCTGTTTTTT. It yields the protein CASSQSASGGYTGELFF.

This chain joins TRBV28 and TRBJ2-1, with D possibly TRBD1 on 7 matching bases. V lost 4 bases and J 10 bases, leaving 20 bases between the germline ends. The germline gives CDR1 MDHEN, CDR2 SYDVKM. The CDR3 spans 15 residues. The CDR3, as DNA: TGTGCCAGCAGTTCAGACAGGGAACGGAGCGGGGAGCAGTTCTTC. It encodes CASSSDRERSGEQFF.

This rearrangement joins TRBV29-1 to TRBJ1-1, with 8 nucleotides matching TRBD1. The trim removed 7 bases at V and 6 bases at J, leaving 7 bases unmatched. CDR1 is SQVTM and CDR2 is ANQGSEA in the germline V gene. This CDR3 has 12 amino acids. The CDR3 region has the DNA TGCAGCGGGACAGGGTTAAGCGCTGAAGCTTTCTTT. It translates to CSGTGLSAEAFF.

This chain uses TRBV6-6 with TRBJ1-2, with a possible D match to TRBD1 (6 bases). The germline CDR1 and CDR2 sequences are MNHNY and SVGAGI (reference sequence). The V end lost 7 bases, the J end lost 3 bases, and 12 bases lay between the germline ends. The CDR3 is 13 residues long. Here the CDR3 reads CASNTQGHYGYTF. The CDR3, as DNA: TGTGCCAGCAATACACAGGGCCACTATGGCTACACCTTC.

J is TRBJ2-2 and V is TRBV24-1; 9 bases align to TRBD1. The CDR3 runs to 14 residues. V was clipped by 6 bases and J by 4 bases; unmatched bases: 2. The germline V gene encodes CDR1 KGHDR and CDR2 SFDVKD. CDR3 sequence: CATSRTGATGELFF. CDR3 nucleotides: TGTGCCACCAGTAGGACAGGGGCCACCGGGGAGCTGTTTTTT.

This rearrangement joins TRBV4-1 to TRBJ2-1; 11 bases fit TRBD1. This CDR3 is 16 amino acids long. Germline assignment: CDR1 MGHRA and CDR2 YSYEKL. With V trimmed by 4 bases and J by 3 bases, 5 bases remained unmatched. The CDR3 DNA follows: TGCGCCAGCAGCCGCCCCGGGACAGGGGGCTACAATGAGCAGTTCTTC. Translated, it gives CASSRPGTGGYNEQFF.

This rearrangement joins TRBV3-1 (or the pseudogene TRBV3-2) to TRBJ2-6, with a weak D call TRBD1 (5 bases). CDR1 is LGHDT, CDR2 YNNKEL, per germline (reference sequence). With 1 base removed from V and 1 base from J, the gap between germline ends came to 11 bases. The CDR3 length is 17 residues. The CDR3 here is CASSQGDRHSGANVLTF. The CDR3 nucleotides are TGTGCCAGCAGCCAAGGAGACAGACATTCTGGGGCCAACGTCCTGACTTTC.

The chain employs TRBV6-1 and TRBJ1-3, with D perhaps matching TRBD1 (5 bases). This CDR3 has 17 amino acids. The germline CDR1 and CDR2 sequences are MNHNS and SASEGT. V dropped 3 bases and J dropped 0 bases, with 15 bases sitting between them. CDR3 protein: CASSDLGRGSSGNTIYF. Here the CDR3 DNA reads TGTGCCAGCAGTGACCTGGGGCGGGGAAGCTCTGGAAACACCATATATTTT.

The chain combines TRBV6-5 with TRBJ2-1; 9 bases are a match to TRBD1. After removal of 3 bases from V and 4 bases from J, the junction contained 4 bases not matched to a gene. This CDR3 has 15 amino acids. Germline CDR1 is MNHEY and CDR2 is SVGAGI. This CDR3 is CASSYRDRAYNEQFF. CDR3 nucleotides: TGTGCCAGCAGTTATCGGGACAGGGCATACAATGAGCAGTTCTTC.

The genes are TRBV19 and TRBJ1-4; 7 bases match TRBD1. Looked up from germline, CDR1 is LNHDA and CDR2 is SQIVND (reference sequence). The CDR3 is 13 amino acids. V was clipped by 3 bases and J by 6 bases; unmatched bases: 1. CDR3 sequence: CASSIRGDEKLFF. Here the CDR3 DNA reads TGTGCCAGTAGTATCAGGGGGGATGAAAAACTGTTTTTT.

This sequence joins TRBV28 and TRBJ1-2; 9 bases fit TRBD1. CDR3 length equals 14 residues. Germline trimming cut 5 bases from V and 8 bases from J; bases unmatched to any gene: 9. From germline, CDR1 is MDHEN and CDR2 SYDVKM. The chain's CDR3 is CASSPTQGARGYTF. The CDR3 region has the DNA TGTGCCAGCAGTCCTACACAGGGGGCGCGAGGCTACACCTTC.

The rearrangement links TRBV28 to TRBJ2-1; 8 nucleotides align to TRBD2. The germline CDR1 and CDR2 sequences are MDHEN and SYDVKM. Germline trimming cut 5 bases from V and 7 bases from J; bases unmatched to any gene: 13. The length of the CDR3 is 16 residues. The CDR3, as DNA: TGTGCCAGCAGTCCCCCGGTGGCGGGGGGCGGGAATGAGCAGTTCTTC. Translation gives CASSPPVAGGGNEQFF.

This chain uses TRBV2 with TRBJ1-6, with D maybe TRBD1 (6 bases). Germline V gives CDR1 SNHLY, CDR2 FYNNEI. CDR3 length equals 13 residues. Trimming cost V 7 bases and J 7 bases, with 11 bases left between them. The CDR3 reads CASNRVPNSPLHF. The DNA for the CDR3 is TGTGCCAGCAACAGGGTTCCCAATTCACCCCTCCACTTT.

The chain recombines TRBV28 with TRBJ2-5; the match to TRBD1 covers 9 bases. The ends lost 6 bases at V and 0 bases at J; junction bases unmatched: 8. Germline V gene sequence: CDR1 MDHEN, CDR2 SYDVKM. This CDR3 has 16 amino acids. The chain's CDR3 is CASSQGGTGNQETQYF. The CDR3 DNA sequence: TGTGCCAGCAGCCAAGGGGGGACAGGGAACCAAGAGACCCAGTACTTC.